This is a list of T cell receptor beta chains from one sample in a study of identical twins. From the 5' RACE reads, TCRdb called clonotypes with MiXCR, one entry per CDR3 protein. The table lists 1.5 million to 2 million distinct CDR3 sequences, around a third of them singletons. Sequenced material: cord blood. The receptors here all came from a newborn girl in good health. Each CDR3 is given with its conserved first and last residue. D genes are given only for firm matches.

v_call,d_call,cdr3_aa
TRBV20-1,-,CSARGGGQRVNYGYTF
TRBV14,TRBD2,CASSPRLAVVEQYF
TRBV20-1,-,CSADGYTF
TRBV6-1,-,CASSGLGIGYNEQFF
TRBV20-1,TRBD2,CSARGRGGSYNEQFF
TRBV7-2,-,CASSLEVYRLAKNIQYF
TRBV5-6,TRBD2,CASRRGGVDTQYF
TRBV7-9,TRBD2,CASSLSSGIGTDTQYF
TRBV13,-,CASSAGRTYGYTF
TRBV5-1,-,CASSFAGGEYNEQYF
TRBV14,-,CASSQIKEINEQYF
TRBV10-3,TRBD2,CAIREAGMYNEQFF
TRBV24-1,-,CATPSGKENTIYF
TRBV5-1,TRBD1,CASSSGQVLNEQYF
TRBV6-1,-,CASSVQQGLSTEAFF
TRBV9,-,CASSARETDYLAKNIQYF
TRBV5-1,TRBD1,CASSLAQGAFNHGYTF
TRBV12-3/TRBV12-4,-,CASSPEDLYTDTQYF
TRBV10-3,-,CAISPVDDQPQHF
TRBV5-1,-,CASSAEGRGNTEAFF
TRBV7-9,TRBD1,CASSVYRGRGTDTQYF
TRBV5-1,-,CASSSGTWAQYF
TRBV20-1,TRBD1,CSADNRGPGYGYTF
TRBV12-3/TRBV12-4,TRBD2,CASSSSGVLTDTQYF
TRBV4-2,TRBD2,CASSPRSGGETQYF
TRBV24-1,TRBD2,CATSTGGAYNEQFF
TRBV20-1,-,CSARDVDRNNQPQHF
TRBV29-1,-,CSVTWRAPAYNEQFF
TRBV20-1,-,CSATGSSNQPQHF
TRBV7-7,TRBD2,CASSLFPAGGSSTGELFF
TRBV9,-,CASVRAPLPADTQYF
TRBV28,TRBD2,CASSLYLLAGNQETQYF
TRBV20-1,-,CSAEGSGANVLTF
TRBV5-1,-,CASGQGWIPTEQYF
TRBV29-1,-,CSVVGSYNEQFF
TRBV9,-,CASSERGGAQFF
TRBV4-1,TRBD1,CASSHRPTGPNTEAFF
TRBV4-2,TRBD2,CASSQAGASGQETQYF
TRBV2,TRBD1,CASIARDRGNHEQYF
TRBV6-5,-,CASSYSEAAFYEQYF
TRBV20-1,-,CSAKDGGTHGYTF
TRBV29-1,TRBD1,CSVAGGRSYEQYF
TRBV5-1,TRBD2,CASSLASSGRNNEQFF
TRBV3-1,-,CASSHTYGYTF